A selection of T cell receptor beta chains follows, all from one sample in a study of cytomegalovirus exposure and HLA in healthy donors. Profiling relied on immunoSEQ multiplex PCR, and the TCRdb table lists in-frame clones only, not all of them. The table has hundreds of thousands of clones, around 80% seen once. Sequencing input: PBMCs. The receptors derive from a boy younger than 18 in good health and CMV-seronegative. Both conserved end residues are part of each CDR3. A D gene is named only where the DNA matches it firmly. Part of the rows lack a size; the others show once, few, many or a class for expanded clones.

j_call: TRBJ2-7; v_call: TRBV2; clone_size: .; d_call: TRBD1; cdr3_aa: CASSRTATGGSGRQYF; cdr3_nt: TGTGCCAGCAGTAGAACGGCAACAGGGGGCTCGGGCCGGCAGTACTTC
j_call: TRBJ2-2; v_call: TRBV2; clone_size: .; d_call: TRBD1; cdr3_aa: CASRTGGTGELFF; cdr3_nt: TGTGCCAGCAGGACAGGGGGCACCGGGGAGCTGTTTTTT
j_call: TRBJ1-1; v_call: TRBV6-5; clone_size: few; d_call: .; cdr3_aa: CASSLLRGEAFF; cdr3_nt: TGTGCCAGCAGTTTGCTTCGAGGTGAAGCTTTCTTT
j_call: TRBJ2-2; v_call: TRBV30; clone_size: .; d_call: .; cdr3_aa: CAWSVRIRGTGELFF; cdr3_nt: TGTGCCTGGAGTGTACGAATCAGAGGAACCGGGGAGCTGTTTTTT
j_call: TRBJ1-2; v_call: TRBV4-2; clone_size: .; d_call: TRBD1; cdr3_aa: CASSQDGQGFDGYTF; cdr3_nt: TGTGCCAGCAGCCAAGATGGACAGGGGTTCGATGGCTACACCTTC
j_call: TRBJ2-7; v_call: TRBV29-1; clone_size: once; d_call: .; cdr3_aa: CSVEEALTYEQYF; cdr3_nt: TGCAGCGTTGAGGAGGCCCTAACCTACGAGCAGTACTTC
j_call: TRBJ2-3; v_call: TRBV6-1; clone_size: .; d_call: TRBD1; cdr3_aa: CASSPTGATQYF; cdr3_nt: TGTGCCAGCAGCCCGACAGGGGCTACGCAGTATTTT
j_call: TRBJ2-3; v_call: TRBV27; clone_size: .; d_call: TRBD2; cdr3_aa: CASSPLLGGGTTDTQYF; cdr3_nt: TGTGCCAGCAGTCCCCTTCTTGGCGGGGGAACGACAGATACGCAGTATTTT
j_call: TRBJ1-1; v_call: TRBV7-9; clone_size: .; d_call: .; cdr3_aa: CASRPDGVAAFF; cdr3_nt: TGTGCCAGCCGGCCGGACGGGGTGGCAGCTTTCTTT
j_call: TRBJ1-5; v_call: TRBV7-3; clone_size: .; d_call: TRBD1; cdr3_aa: CASSLTDRGTQPQHF; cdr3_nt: TGTGCCAGCAGCTTAACGGACAGGGGTACCCAGCCCCAGCATTTT
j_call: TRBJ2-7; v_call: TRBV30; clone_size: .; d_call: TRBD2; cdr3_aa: CAFAGTNPYEQYF; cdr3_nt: TGTGCCTTCGCCGGGACTAATCCCTACGAGCAGTACTTC